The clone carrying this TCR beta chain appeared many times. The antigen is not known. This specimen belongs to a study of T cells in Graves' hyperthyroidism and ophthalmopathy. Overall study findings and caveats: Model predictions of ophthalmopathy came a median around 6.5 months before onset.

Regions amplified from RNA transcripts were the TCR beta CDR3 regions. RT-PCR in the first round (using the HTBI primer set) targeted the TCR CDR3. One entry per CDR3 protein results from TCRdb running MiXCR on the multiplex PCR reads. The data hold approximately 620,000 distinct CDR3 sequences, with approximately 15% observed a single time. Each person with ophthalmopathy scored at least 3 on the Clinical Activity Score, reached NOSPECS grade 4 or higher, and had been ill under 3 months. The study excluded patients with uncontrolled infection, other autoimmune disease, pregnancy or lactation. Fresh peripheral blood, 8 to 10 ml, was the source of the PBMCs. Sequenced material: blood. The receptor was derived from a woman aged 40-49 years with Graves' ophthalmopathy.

The CDR3 sequence is CASSYWTGTGGAEGYTF. CDR3 bases: TGTGCCAGCAGTTACTGGACCGGGACAGGGGGCGCGGAGGGCTACACCTTC. The rearrangement uses TRBV6-5 and TRBJ1-2, with 12 bases identical to TRBD1. The CDR3 consists of 17 residues. The V gene end was trimmed by 1 base and the J gene end by 8 bases; junction bases not matched to a gene: 11. Germline V gene data show CDR1 as MNHEY and CDR2 as SVGAGI.